This TCR beta chain is from a study of T cell changes during pregnancy in multiple sclerosis. Sequenced by immunoSEQ multiplex PCR; TCRdb stores in-frame clones only, minus some. The sample has 65,000 to 80,000 clones; about nine tenths are singletons. The CDR3 contains 16 residues. CDR1 and CDR2 from the germline V gene are SQVTM and ANQGSEA. The V end was cut by 3 bases, the J end by 0 bases, with 15 bases between. This TCR came from a female donor with multiple sclerosis, enrolled in a pregnancy study. This specimen consisted of peripheral blood, obtained in the third trimester of pregnancy. The chain couples TRBV29-1 to TRBJ2-1; D perhaps matches TRBD1 (5 bases). CDR3 DNA sequence: TGCAGCGTTGAGGGCCAAGGGGCTCGCTCCTACAATGAGCAGTTCTTC. It specifies CSVEGQGARSYNEQFF.